This TCR beta chain emerged from a study of CD4 T cells in relation to SARS-CoV-2 and coronaviruses. Study-level information: The restricting HLA molecule for shared crossreactive spike epitopes was mapped.

As regards this clone: Antigen: not known.

Sequenced by immunoSEQ multiplex PCR; TCRdb stores in-frame clones only, minus some. The repertoire consists of roughly 38,000 clones, with roughly 84% occurring once and the leading ten covering roughly 1.2%. Study-wide results and caveats: Monoreactive clones expanded significantly more to SARS-CoV-2 than crossreactive clones did.

Germline V CDR1 and CDR2: SGHTA, FQGNSA. The CDR3 spans 15 residues. Trimming removed 0 bases from V and 2 bases from J, with 11 bases in between. Sequencing was done on a sample of naive CD4+ T cells from PBMCs, cultured in vitro. Subset denoted: naive CD4+ T cells isolated by negative enrichment. The TCR comes from an adult with COVID-19. The rearrangement uses TRBV7-2 and TRBJ2-7, with a weak D call TRBD2 (6 bases). The CDR3 nucleotides are TGTGCCAGCAGCTTAGCCGGGACTCAGACCTACGAGCAGTACTTC. Encoded protein: CASSLAGTQTYEQYF. Using reference TRBV7-2 and TRBJ2-7 for the parts outside the CDR3, the full variable domain is GAGVSQSPSNKVTEKGKDVELRCDPISGHTALYWYRQSLGQGLEFLIYFQGNSAPDKSGLPSDRFSAERTGGSVSTLTIQRTQQEDSAVYLCASSLAGTQTYEQYFGPGTRLTVT.